The subject of this entry is one T cell receptor beta chain. The sample comes from a study of Tregs in tolerant kidney transplant recipients. This CDR3 has 13 amino acids. Germline lookup yields CDR1 MNHNS and CDR2 SASEGT. With 5 bases clipped from V and 4 bases from J, the junction kept 1 base outside the gene matches. Some clones are missing from TCRdb's copy, which holds only in-frame ones; the method was immunoSEQ multiplex PCR. The sample has about 240,000 clones, about 86% seen once. This TCR was recovered from a human donor in good health. This chain uses TRBV6-1 with TRBJ1-1; 10 bases are shared with TRBD1. The source material was CD4+ T cells from blood. The CDR3 sequence: CASSRDRGTEAFF. The DNA of the CDR3 is TGTGCCAGCAGTAGGGACAGGGGCACTGAAGCTTTCTTT.